This record covers a single TCR beta chain. Its antigen is not identified. As to time point: week 11, during vaccination. It was 300 ug of mutant IDH1 20-mer peptide that made up each vaccine dose, given with topical imiquimod. Libraries were prepared by immunoSEQ multiplex PCR; TCRdb keeps only in-frame clonotypes and omits some of them. The table includes 57,000 or so clones, around 80% detected once. V gave up 2 bases and J gave up 4 bases, with 11 bases separating them. Germline V CDR1 and CDR2: SQVTM, ANQGSEA. The CDR3 has 13 residues. These data belong to a study of a mutant IDH1 vaccine in newly diagnosed glioma.

This material consisted of PBMCs, taken from a glioma patient whose treatment included an IDH1 peptide vaccine. The source of this sequence is a man aged 25 to 40 with glioma. The chain is built from TRBV29-1 and TRBJ1-2, with D possibly being TRBD1 (5 bases). As DNA, the CDR3 is TGCAGCGTTGAACGGAGGGGTCCCTATGGCTACACCTTC. Protein product: CSVERRGPYGYTF.